Each of the 13 T cell receptor beta chains below was sequenced from the same sample in a study of beta chain features in type 1 diabetes (dated 2018 in TCRdb). Library preparation employed the immunoSEQ multiplex PCR assay. The entire amount of isolated RNA was reverse transcribed using the High Capacity cDNA Reverse Transcription Kit, so the sequenced TCRB transcripts were expressed ones. TCRdb took over this immuneACCESS table, retaining in-frame rearrangements with V and J assigned. Such tables are incomplete; in checked studies, under half of the missing clones stem from an unresolved V gene, and the remainder is unexplained. The sample includes 300,000 to 400,000 clones, with under 8.5% observed a single time. Of the sample, more than 0.4% falls within the top ten clones. Sequencing was done on a sample of central memory CD4+ T cells from blood. The source of these receptors is a woman aged 18 to 35 in good health.

The genes are TRBV2 and TRBJ2-7; 8 bases agree with TRBD2. Trimming cost V 4 bases and J 6 bases; bases outside gene matches: 8. The CDR3 contains 14 residues. Looked up from germline, CDR1 is SNHLY and CDR2 is FYNNEI. The CDR3 region is CASSARLSGGEQYF. CDR3 in DNA: TGTGCCAGCAGTGCACGACTAAGCGGGGGCGAGCAGTACTTC.

The gene calls are TRBV7-2 and TRBJ1-2, with unresolved D. The V and J ends lost 3 bases and 3 bases respectively, with 8 bases between them. Germline V gene sequence: CDR1 SGHTA, CDR2 FQGNSA. The CDR3 is made up of 13 amino acids. This CDR3 reads CASSLIEDYGYTF. CDR3 bases: TGTGCCAGCAGCTTGATTGAGGACTATGGCTACACCTTC.

This clone was detected a few times. This same CDR3 is encoded by further DNA sequences in the sample. The chain carries TRBV15 and TRBJ2-5; the match to TRBD2 covers 7 bases. The germline V gene encodes CDR1 LNHNV and CDR2 YYDKDF (reference sequence). The CDR3 contains 14 residues. The junction had 3 bases not matched to a gene; V was cut back by 0 bases and J by 5 bases. Written as DNA, the CDR3 is TGTGCCACCAGCAGAGATCGGGGAGGGGAGACCCAGTACTTC. Its protein is CATSRDRGGETQYF.

This clone was seen only a few times. Distinct nucleotide sequences in the sample also encode this CDR3. The chain is built from TRBV18 and TRBJ2-1; D unclear. This CDR3 region has 13 residues. The germline V gene encodes CDR1 KGHSH and CDR2 LQKENI. The V and J ends lost 3 bases and 3 bases respectively, with 6 bases between them. The CDR3 sequence is CASSPPGYNEQFF. The CDR3 nucleotides are TGTGCCAGCTCACCGCCAGGCTACAATGAGCAGTTCTTC.

This chain connects TRBV11-1 to TRBJ1-1; 9 bases map to TRBD1. Trimming at V came to 5 bases and at J to 4 bases, leaving 5 bases not matched to a gene. This CDR3 region has 14 residues. From germline, CDR1 is SGHAT and CDR2 FQDESV (reference sequence). In DNA form, the CDR3 reads TGTGCCAGCAGCGGACAGGGGTGGGGCACTGAAGCTTTCTTT. As protein: CASSGQGWGTEAFF.

This clone has a count of ten or more. The chain recombines TRBV7-9 with TRBJ2-1; D remains ambiguous. Between the trimmed V and J ends, which lost 0 bases and 2 bases, there was a span of 8 bases. The CDR3 is made up of 15 amino acids. Germline V gene sequence: CDR1 SEHNR, CDR2 FQNEAQ (reference sequence). CDR3 DNA sequence: TGTGCCAGCAGCTTAGCGTGGGATCCCTACAATGAGCAGTTCTTC. This sequence encodes CASSLAWDPYNEQFF.

This clone was detected many times. The chain recombines TRBV7-8 with TRBJ2-5; a weak D match, TRBD1 (6 bases). CDR1 and CDR2 from the germline V gene are SGHVS and FQNEAQ. Trimming removed 2 bases from V and 5 bases from J, with 12 bases in between. The CDR3 runs to 14 residues. DNA of the CDR3: TGTGCCAGCAGCTTACGGTCAGGGGATGAGACCCAGTACTTC. Its protein is CASSLRSGDETQYF. Using reference TRBV7-8 and TRBJ2-5 for the parts outside the CDR3, the full variable domain is GAGVSQSPRYKVAKRGQDVALRCDPISGHVSLFWYQQALGQGPEFLTYFQNEAQLDKSGLPSDRFFAERPEGSVSTLKIQRTQQEDSAVYLCASSLRSGDETQYFGPGTRLLVL.

This chain connects TRBV11-1 to TRBJ2-7; D is perhaps TRBD1 (5 bases). V shed 3 bases and J shed 0 bases, with 9 bases lying between them. Germline V gene sequence: CDR1 SGHAT, CDR2 FQDESV (reference sequence). CDR3 length equals 14 residues. The CDR3 bases are TGTGCCAGCAGCTTGGACAATTACTCCTACGAGCAGTACTTC. It translates to CASSLDNYSYEQYF.

This sequence joins TRBV15 and TRBJ2-7; unclear D gene. This CDR3 is 15 amino acids long. Trimming removed 0 bases at V and 5 bases at J, with 14 bases between. Germline V gives CDR1 LNHNV, CDR2 YYDKDF (reference sequence). Written as DNA, the CDR3 is TGTGCCACCAGCAGAGATCCGGTACTCCTAAACGAGCAGTACTTC. Encoded protein: CATSRDPVLLNEQYF.

This clone has a handful of counts. The chain carries TRBV11-2 and TRBJ2-7; 7 bases are shared with TRBD1. Trimming at V came to 3 bases and at J to 5 bases, leaving 7 bases not matched to a gene. The CDR3 has 14 residues. CDR1 SGHAT and CDR2 FQNNGV come from the germline V gene. The CDR3 region has the DNA TGTGCCAGCAGCTTGGGACAGACTGGACACGAGCAGTACTTC. Translation: CASSLGQTGHEQYF.

This clone was observed at least ten times. The chain has TRBV21-1 and TRBJ2-1. TRBV21-1 is given as a pseudogene. This CDR3 has 14 amino acids. CDR3 sequence reads: CASSQVMPNNEQFF. In DNA form, the CDR3 reads TGTGCCAGCAGCCAAGTGATGCCCAACAATGAGCAGTTCTTC.

This clone was found a few times. CDR3 nucleotides: TGTGCCAGCAGCTTAGTGGGTCAAAATGAAAAACTGTTTTTT. This encodes CASSLVGQNEKLFF. The chain links TRBV13 to TRBJ1-4; unclear D gene. Trimming took off 1 base at V and 5 bases at J, with 8 bases between the two ends. The germline gives CDR1 PRHDT, CDR2 FYEKMQ (reference sequence). The CDR3 is 14 amino acids.

The chain carries TRBV5-1 and TRBJ2-7; 8 bases match TRBD1. V gave up 2 bases and J gave up 3 bases; unmatched junction bases: 7. The CDR3 covers 15 residues. Germline V gives CDR1 SGHRS, CDR2 YFSETQ. DNA for the CDR3: TGCGCCAGCAGCTTAACACAGGGGGAGAACTACGAGCAGTACTTC. It encodes CASSLTQGENYEQYF.